These T cell receptor beta chains were read from a single sample in a study of T-cell memory formation after mild COVID-19. TCRdb independently ran MiXCR on the 5' RACE reads; one entry per CDR3 protein. The table has 550,000 to 600,000 distinct CDR3 sequences, roughly 17% seen once. Material: PBMCs or a T cell subset sorted from them (not recorded which). All receptors come from an adult woman who had mild COVID-19 (a few samples of this study predate the infection). Cell type and time point are not known. The CDR3 runs from the conserved cysteine through the conserved F or W. A D gene is named only where the DNA matches it firmly. The size field is filled for only some rows; it gives once, few, many or a size class.

cdr3_length clone_size j_call v_call d_call cdr3_nt cdr3_aa
14 . TRBJ1-4 TRBV6-5 . TGTGCCAGCAGTTACGTCCGGCAGAATGAAAAACTGTTTTTT CASSYVRQNEKLFF
16 . TRBJ1-4 TRBV5-6 . TGTGCCAGCAGCTTGGCCATACGTACGTATGAGGAAAAACTGTTTTTT CASSLAIRTYEEKLFF
18 few TRBJ2-2 TRBV5-1 TRBD2 TGCGCCAGCAGCCGATCCTCCCTAGCGGGAGGGAACACCGGGGAGCTGTTTTTT CASSRSSLAGGNTGELFF
13 . TRBJ1-1 TRBV12-3/TRBV12-4 . TGTGCCAGCAGTCGATCGACGAACACTGAAGCTTTCTTT CASSRSTNTEAFF
17 . TRBJ2-3 TRBV5-1 TRBD2 TGCGCCAGCAGCCAAGGACTAGCGCACCCAGTCACAGATACGCAGTATTTT CASSQGLAHPVTDTQYF
16 . TRBJ2-1 TRBV4-1 . TGCGCCAGCAGCCAAGCGTCAGGGCTAGGTTTCAATGAGCAGTTCTTC CASSQASGLGFNEQFF
17 many TRBJ2-1 TRBV4-1 . TGCGCCAGCAGCCAAGATGGTACGGGTATGCGCGGCAATGAGCAGTTCTTC CASSQDGTGMRGNEQFF
13 few TRBJ2-1 TRBV7-2 . TGTGCCAGCAGCCGGGAACAGGCTAATGAGCAGTTCTTC CASSREQANEQFF
13 once TRBJ2-2 TRBV25-1 . TGTGCCAGCACCCTGGACTCCGGCGGGGAGCTGTTTTTT CASTLDSGGELFF
17 few TRBJ2-3 TRBV3-1 TRBD2 TGTGCCAGCAGCCAAGACCCTAGCGGGAGGTCCACAGATACGCAGTATTTT CASSQDPSGRSTDTQYF
13 many TRBJ2-7 TRBV5-1 . TGCGCCAGCAGACCGACTTCTAACTACGAGCAGTACTTC CASRPTSNYEQYF
15 many TRBJ2-1 TRBV24-1 . TGTGCCACGACCCAGGGGGGGGGAGGGTACAATGAGCAGTTCTTC CATTQGGGGYNEQFF
14 . TRBJ2-2 TRBV29-1 TRBD1 TGCAGCGCCTCGACAGGGGACGAGACCGGGGAGCTGTTTTTT CSASTGDETGELFF
13 few TRBJ2-5 TRBV5-1 . TGCGCCAGCAGCATACCCGGACAAGAGACCCAGTACTTC CASSIPGQETQYF
13 . TRBJ1-2 TRBV5-1 . TGCGCCAGCAGCGCCGCCGGGAGCGCTGGCTACACCTTC CASSAAGSAGYTF
15 many TRBJ2-7 TRBV15 . TGTGCCACCAGCAGACACGCGAACCTAGCCTACGAGCAGTACTTC CATSRHANLAYEQYF
15 . TRBJ1-2 TRBV9 . TGTGCCAGCGGGAAGGGGGAAGACAGGTACTATGGCTACACCTTC CASGKGEDRYYGYTF
14 few TRBJ2-4 TRBV12-3/TRBV12-4 . TGTGCCAGCAGCACCAGCGAGGTACCAAACATTCAGTACTTC CASSTSEVPNIQYF
14 . TRBJ2-7 TRBV5-5 TRBD2 TGTGCCAGCGCCGGGTCTAGCGGCTCCTACGAGCAGTACTTC CASAGSSGSYEQYF
14 few TRBJ1-5 TRBV12-3/TRBV12-4 . TGTGCCAGCAGTTTATCCCAAGGGGGACAGCCCCAGCATTTT CASSLSQGGQPQHF
14 . TRBJ2-2 TRBV6-1 . TGTGCCAGCAGTGAACGAAGTTGGACCGGGGAGCTGTTTTTT CASSERSWTGELFF
14 few TRBJ2-1 TRBV6-1 . TGTGCCAGCAGTGAATGGGTGGGAGGCAATGAGCAGTTCTTC CASSEWVGGNEQFF
15 few TRBJ1-6 TRBV27 . TGTGCCAGCAGTTTCCGGGGAGTGTACAATTCACCCCTCCACTTT CASSFRGVYNSPLHF
15 few TRBJ2-7 TRBV20-1 . TGCAGTGCTTCCAATACAGGGCGAAGCTGGTCCGAGCAGTACTTC CSASNTGRSWSEQYF
16 few TRBJ1-1 TRBV5-6 . TGTGCCAGCAGCTATCGGGGGAGGAACCTGAACACTGAAGCTTTCTTT CASSYRGRNLNTEAFF
17 few TRBJ2-2 TRBV5-4 TRBD2 TGTGCCAGCAGTACAGGACTAGCCCCCTCGAGAGGCGGGGAGCTGTTTTTT CASSTGLAPSRGGELFF
12 . TRBJ2-7 TRBV10-3 . TGTGCCATCAGGGGCCAGACCTACGAGCAGTACTTC CAIRGQTYEQYF
16 few TRBJ2-3 TRBV7-2 TRBD2 TGTGCCAGCAGCACCAATAGCGGGGGAAGCACAGATACGCAGTATTTT CASSTNSGGSTDTQYF
15 few TRBJ1-6 TRBV4-2 . TGTGCCAGCAGCCAAGACGGGCCATATAATTCACCCCTCCACTTT CASSQDGPYNSPLHF
16 . TRBJ1-6 TRBV18 . TGTGCCAGCTCATCGGGCACAAGGGGCTCTAATTCACCCCTCCACTTT CASSSGTRGSNSPLHF
14 . TRBJ2-1 TRBV20-1 . TGCAGTGCTAGAGATACCCTAGCCGGGAAGCGGCAGTTCTTC CSARDTLAGKRQFF
13 many TRBJ1-2 TRBV27 . TGTGCCAGCAGTCTAACCGCTAACAGGGGCTACACCTTC CASSLTANRGYTF
15 few TRBJ2-7 TRBV5-5 TRBD1 TGTGCCAGCAGCTTCGGGACAGTCAGCTCCTACGAGCAGTACTTC CASSFGTVSSYEQYF
17 few TRBJ1-2 TRBV5-1 . TGCGCCAGCAGCTTGGCTATCGACAGGACGCGTAACTATGGCTACACCTTC CASSLAIDRTRNYGYTF
15 . TRBJ2-3 TRBV20-1 TRBD2 TGCAGTGCTACCGCGACTAGCGGGGCCACAGATACGCAGTATTTT CSATATSGATDTQYF
14 . TRBJ2-7 TRBV6-6 . TGTGCCAGCAGTTACTCGGCCACCTCCTACGAGCAGTACTTC CASSYSATSYEQYF
18 . TRBJ1-6 TRBV9 . TGTGCCAGCAGCGTAGGGCCCGGTGGAGGGTCCTATAATTCACCCCTCCACTTT CASSVGPGGGSYNSPLHF
16 few TRBJ2-6 TRBV4-3 . TGCGCCAGCAGCCAGGGTCAGGGTCCTGGGGCCAACGTCCTGACTTTC CASSQGQGPGANVLTF
13 . TRBJ2-3 TRBV30 TRBD1 TGTGCCTGGGCAAGGGGGCAGGGAGATACGCAGTATTTT CAWARGQGDTQYF
13 few TRBJ2-7 TRBV2 . TGTGCCAGACGGGAACACCCGATTTACGAGCAGTACTTC CARREHPIYEQYF
16 few TRBJ2-5 TRBV11-2 TRBD1 TGTGCCAGCAGCTTAGTAGGGGACAGACCCCAAGAGACCCAGTACTTC CASSLVGDRPQETQYF
17 . TRBJ2-4 TRBV6-2/TRBV6-3 TRBD1 TGTGCCAGCAGTTCCCCGGGACAGGGGCCGCCGAGGGACATTCAGTACTTC CASSSPGQGPPRDIQYF
15 . TRBJ2-3 TRBV7-6 TRBD2 TGTGCCAGCAGCTTAGCGGGGGGGAGCAGAGATACGCAGTATTTT CASSLAGGSRDTQYF
14 . TRBJ2-2 TRBV20-1 TRBD2 TGCAGTGCCGAGACTAGCGGGGTGACCGGGGAGCTGTTTTTT CSAETSGVTGELFF
14 . TRBJ1-1 TRBV13 . TGTGCCAGCAGCGTGGGACGGGAGAACACTGAAGCTTTCTTT CASSVGRENTEAFF
15 few TRBJ2-7 TRBV20-1 TRBD1 TGCAGTGCTAGAGATGGCCGGACAGGGGCACTCGAGCAGTACTTC CSARDGRTGALEQYF
16 . TRBJ1-2 TRBV6-2/TRBV6-3 . TGTGCCAGCAGTTACTCCTACTCCGGGACGATCTATGGCTACACCTTC CASSYSYSGTIYGYTF
14 few TRBJ2-7 TRBV7-3 . TGTGCCAGCAGCCCGACGAGCGTGGGAGGCGAGCAGTACTTC CASSPTSVGGEQYF
16 few TRBJ1-3 TRBV14 . TGTGCCAGCAGCCAAGAGCCGGGTATATCAGGAAACACCATATATTTT CASSQEPGISGNTIYF
15 . TRBJ1-5 TRBV2 . TGTGCCAGCAGTGCGGCGGGGCGGTACAATCAGCCCCAGCATTTT CASSAAGRYNQPQHF